This TCR beta chain emerged from a study of blood T cell repertoires in COVID-19. Using immunoSEQ multiplex PCR, the repertoire was profiled, and TCRdb retains in-frame clones only, with some absent. The table lists about 100,000 clones, approximately 91% of them singletons, with around 4% in the top ten. The V gene's germline CDR1 is LNHDA and CDR2 SQIVND (reference sequence). V gave up 0 bases and J gave up 0 bases, with 17 bases separating them. This CDR3 spans 18 amino acids. Sequencing was performed on peripheral blood. This receptor was obtained from a man aged 18 to 30 with acute or convalescent COVID-19. The genes are TRBV19 and TRBJ1-2, with a tentative D call TRBD1 (6 bases). The CDR3 is CASSIDRTGTNPNYGYTF. CDR3 nucleotide sequence: TGTGCCAGTAGTATAGATCGGACCGGGACAAATCCTAACTATGGCTACACCTTC.